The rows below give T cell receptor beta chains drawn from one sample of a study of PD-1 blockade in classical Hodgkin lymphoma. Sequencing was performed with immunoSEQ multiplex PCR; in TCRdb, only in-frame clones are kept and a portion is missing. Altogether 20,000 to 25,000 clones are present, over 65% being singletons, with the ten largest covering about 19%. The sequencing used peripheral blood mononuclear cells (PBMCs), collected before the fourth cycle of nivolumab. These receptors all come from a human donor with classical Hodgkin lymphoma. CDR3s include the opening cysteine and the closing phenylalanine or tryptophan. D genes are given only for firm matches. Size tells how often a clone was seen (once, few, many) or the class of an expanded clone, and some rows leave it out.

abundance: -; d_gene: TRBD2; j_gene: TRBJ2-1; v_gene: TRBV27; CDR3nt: TGTGCCAGCAGTGCCGGGACTAGCGCCTACAATGAGCAGTTCTTC; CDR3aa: CASSAGTSAYNEQFF
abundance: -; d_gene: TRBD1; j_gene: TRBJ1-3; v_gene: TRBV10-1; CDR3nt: TGCGCCAGCCGGAATAGGGACAGGACATTT; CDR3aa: CASRNRDRTF
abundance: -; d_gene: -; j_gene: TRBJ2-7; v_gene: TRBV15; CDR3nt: TGTGCCACCAGCAGGAACAGGGATTACGAGCAGTACTTC; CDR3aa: CATSRNRDYEQYF
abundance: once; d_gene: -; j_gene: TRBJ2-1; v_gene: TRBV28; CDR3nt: TGTGCCAGCAGTTTATGGGCGCACAATGAGCAGTTCTTC; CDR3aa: CASSLWAHNEQFF
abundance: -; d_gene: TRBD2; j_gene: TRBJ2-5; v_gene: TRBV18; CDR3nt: TGTGCCAGCTCACCTCGGACCGCGGGAGGGGAGACCCAGTACTTC; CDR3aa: CASSPRTAGGETQYF
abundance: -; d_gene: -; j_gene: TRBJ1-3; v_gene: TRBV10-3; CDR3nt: TGTGCCATCAGCGAGGGTGTAAACACTGGAAACACCATATATTTT; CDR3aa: CAISEGVNTGNTIYF
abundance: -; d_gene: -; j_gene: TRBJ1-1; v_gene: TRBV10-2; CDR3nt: TGCGCCAGCAGTGACCGGGGCCCGATGAACACTGAAGCTTTCTTT; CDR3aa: CASSDRGPMNTEAFF
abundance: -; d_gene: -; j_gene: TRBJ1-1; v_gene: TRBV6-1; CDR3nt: TGTGCCAGCCAAGCATGGTACACTGAAGCTTTCTTT; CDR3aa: CASQAWYTEAFF
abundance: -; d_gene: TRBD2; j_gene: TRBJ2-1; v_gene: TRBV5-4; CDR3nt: TGTGCCAGCAGCGAGGGACTAGCGGGAGGTTCAATGTTCTTC; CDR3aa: CASSEGLAGGSMFF
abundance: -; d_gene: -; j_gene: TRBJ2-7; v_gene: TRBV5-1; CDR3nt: TGCGCCAGCAGCTTGGGACAGAACTACGAGCAGTACTTC; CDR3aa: CASSLGQNYEQYF
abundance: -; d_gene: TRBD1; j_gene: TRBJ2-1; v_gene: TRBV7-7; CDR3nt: TGTGCCAGCAGCGCCGGGACAGGGTCCTACAATGAGCAGTTCTTC; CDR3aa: CASSAGTGSYNEQFF
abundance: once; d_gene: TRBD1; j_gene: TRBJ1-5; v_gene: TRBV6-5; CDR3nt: TGTGCCAGCAGTCCTAAGGGGGCTGAGCAGCCCCAGCATTTT; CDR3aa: CASSPKGAEQPQHF
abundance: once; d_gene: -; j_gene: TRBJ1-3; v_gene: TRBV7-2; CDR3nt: TGTGCCAGCAGCCTGTCCGGTCTGGTAGGGACTGGAAACACCATATATTTT; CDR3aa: CASSLSGLVGTGNTIYF
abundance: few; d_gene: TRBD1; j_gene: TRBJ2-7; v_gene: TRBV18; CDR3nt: TGTGCCAGCTCACAACAGGGGGCAGGCTACGAGCAGTACTTC; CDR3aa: CASSQQGAGYEQYF
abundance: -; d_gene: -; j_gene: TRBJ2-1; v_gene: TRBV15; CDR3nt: TGTGCCACCAGGTCACTCGGGGGAGTTTGGGATGAGCAGTTCTTC; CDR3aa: CATRSLGGVWDEQFF
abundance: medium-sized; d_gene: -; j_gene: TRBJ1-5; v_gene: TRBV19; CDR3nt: TGTGCCAGTAGTATACGACGAGAGGGGCAAAATCAGCCCCAGCATTTT; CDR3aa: CASSIRREGQNQPQHF
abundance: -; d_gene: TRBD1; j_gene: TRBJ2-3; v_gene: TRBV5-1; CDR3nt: TGCGCCAGCAGCTTTTTACGACAGGGCATGCAGTATTTT; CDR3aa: CASSFLRQGMQYF
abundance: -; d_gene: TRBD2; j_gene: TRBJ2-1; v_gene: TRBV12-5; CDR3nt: TGTGCTAGTGGTTTGGTATATATCCCGGGACTAGCGGGAGAGGGTTCCTACAATGAGCAGTTCTTC; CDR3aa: CASGLVYIPGLAGEGSYNEQFF
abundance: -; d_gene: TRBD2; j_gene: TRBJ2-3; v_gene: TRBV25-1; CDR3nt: TGTGCCAGCAGTGCTATCTTAGCGGGAGGGTCAGATACGCAGTATTTT; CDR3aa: CASSAILAGGSDTQYF
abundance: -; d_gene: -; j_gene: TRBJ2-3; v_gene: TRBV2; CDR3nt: TGTGCCAGCAGTGACAGGGGGGGCACAGATACGCAGTATTTT; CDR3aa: CASSDRGGTDTQYF